This TCR beta chain is drawn from a study of blood T cell repertoires in COVID-19. Losses at the gene ends were 7 bases for V and 4 bases for J; bases not matched to a gene: 6. Per the germline V gene, CDR1 is MNHEY and CDR2 is SVGAGI. The CDR3 loop spans 15 amino acids. Libraries were prepared by immunoSEQ multiplex PCR; TCRdb keeps only in-frame clonotypes and omits some of them. Counted here are just over 300,000 clones, 70% to 90% occurring once; the ten biggest clones make up 4% to 5%. This clone came up once. Across under 25 US areas, participants ranged in age from roughly 18 to 95 years. Self-reported history from a screening survey and questionnaire set each donor's cohort.

What was sequenced was PBMCs or T cells enriched from blood (not recorded which). This clonotype was sampled from a man aged 25 to 40 who had recovered from COVID-19. V usage is TRBV6-5 and J usage is TRBJ2-2; 10 bases agree with TRBD1. The CDR3 spells CASIRDRGSTGELFF. For the CDR3, the DNA is TGTGCCAGCATTCGGGACAGGGGATCCACCGGGGAGCTGTTTTTT.